This TCR beta chain was captured in a study of blood T cell repertoires in COVID-19 (dated by TCRdb to the early 2020s). Describing the broader study: Samples from collaborators originated in the United States, Italy and Spain and spanned both the acute and convalescent phases of COVID-19. A freely available public database, intended as a resource for researchers studying the immune response to SARS-CoV-2, is where the repertoires were released. The prospective study material was composed of cDNA or gDNA derived from T cells, B-cell-depleted T cells, or PBMCs. A de-identified subject ID, COVID-19 status, age in years and sex were almost always included in the sample metadata. Where available, HLA class I and class II types were taken from metadata supplied by the sample provider and were not determined by assay-based typing. Samples came from the ongoing ImmuneRACE study (first 160 participants) plus 1,254 subjects from 6 global collaborators. Deeply sampled blood TCRbeta repertoires from subjects exposed to, actively infected with, or recovered from COVID-19 were included in the dataset. What the study reported, not specific to this receptor: How much clinical and demographic metadata was included differed by source and by participant, and the metadata was provided uncurated.

TCRbeta CDR3 regions were amplified from genomic DNA by means of the immunoSEQ Assay, a bias-controlled multiplex PCR. The paper's processing steps were these. The number of nucleated cells in each sample was estimated by amplification of reference gene primers within the assay. To quantify the absolute abundance of each unique TCRbeta CDR3 rearrangement, sequence reads were collapsed and filtered. Productive Simpson clonality was computed per sample as the square root of Simpson's diversity index over productive rearrangements. Sourced from immuneACCESS, this table was stored by TCRdb with only in-frame sequences that have V and J called. A share of the clones is absent; for the studies checked, an unresolved V gene accounts for under half, and the remainder has no known explanation. V and J calls and clone size follow that table, whereas D and trimming were derived from the DNA. For this sample there are around 340,000 clones; about 86% appear just once. Jointly, the top ten make up roughly 4.2% of the sample.

About this clone itself: This receptor's antigen is unknown. The input lacks base qualities; no much larger clone sits a single base away.

Enrolling through a virtual design, the prospective study's participants ranged in age from roughly 18 to 89 years and lived across around 25 United States geographic areas. In the prospective study, participants were assigned to cohorts based on the clinical history participants reported in a screening survey and a study questionnaire. In the prospective study, mobile phlebotomists collected whole blood, serum and a nasopharyngeal or oropharyngeal swab from each participant. Over a roughly 2-month period, participants in the prospective study had the option of providing additional blood draws and questionnaires. Before DNA extraction, blood samples from the prospective study were shipped at room temperature or frozen. This clonotype was sampled from a woman in her 40s with acute COVID-19. Specimen: PBMCs or T cells enriched from blood (not recorded which).

The sequenced DNA: TGTGCCAGCAGCCGGAGCGGGAGTTGGACAGATACGCAGTATTTT. Translated, this gives CASSRSGSWTDTQYF. The rearrangement combines TRBV7-3 with TRBJ2-3; a stretch of 8 junction bases matches TRBD2. The CDR3 numbers 15 residues from cysteine through phenylalanine. Just the 45-base CDR3 DNA is kept, in frame starting at base 1. The germline V gene yields SGHTA for CDR1 and FQGTGA for CDR2. The germline V and J ends show losses of 5 bases and 3 bases respectively, and no gene match explains 7 bases of the junction.